These 28 T cell receptor beta chains originate from one sample sequenced in a study of T cell responses to AZD1222 COVID-19 vaccine. The data were produced by immunoSEQ multiplex PCR, yet TCRdb's version contains in-frame clones alone and is incomplete. The profile shows roughly 130,000 clones, around 90% of them singletons. The sample in question was peripheral blood, obtained on day 0 of AZD1222 vaccination. The receptors were gathered from an adult in good health.

V gene TRBV9 combines with J gene TRBJ2-1; TRBD2 aligns across 12 bases. Germline CDR1 reads SGDLS; CDR2 reads YYNGEE. The CDR3 extends over 17 amino acids. J was trimmed by 7 bases and V by 4 bases; bases with no gene match: 12. CDR3 sequence: CASSTTRGTSGFNEQFF. DNA for the CDR3: TGTGCCAGCAGCACCACCCGCGGGACTAGCGGGTTTAATGAGCAGTTCTTC.

The chain has TRBV7-8 and TRBJ1-1, with unresolved D. Looked up from germline, CDR1 is SGHVS and CDR2 is FQNEAQ. This CDR3 has 17 amino acids. V lost 5 bases and J 0 bases, leaving 19 bases between the germline ends. The CDR3 DNA follows: TGTGCCAGCAGCCTCACCAACGGACGGATCATGAACACTGAAGCTTTCTTT. It encodes CASSLTNGRIMNTEAFF.

The chain employs TRBV2 and TRBJ1-4; D is possibly TRBD1 (6 bases). The ends were cut back, 4 bases at V and 16 bases at J, with 13 bases in the middle. CDR1 is SNHLY, CDR2 FYNNEI, per germline. The CDR3 sequence is 11 residues long. The CDR3 DNA reads TGTGCCAGCAGTGCGTACAGGGTTGCGTTTTTT. Translated, it gives CASSAYRVAFF.

V usage is TRBV27 and J usage is TRBJ2-1; tentative D call: TRBD1 (6 bases). The germline CDR1 and CDR2 sequences are MNHEY and SMNVEV (reference sequence). Trimming pared 7 bases from V and 9 bases from J, leaving 13 bases between. The CDR3 length is 12 residues. CDR3 sequence: CASTLRGGEQFF. The CDR3 DNA is TGTGCCAGCACCCTCAGGGGCGGTGAGCAGTTCTTC.

The rearrangement joins TRBV24-1 to TRBJ2-2, with D maybe TRBD1 (6 bases). The CDR3 consists of 16 residues. Germline V CDR1 and CDR2: KGHDR, SFDVKD. Trimming left V 5 bases short and J 0 bases short, with 12 bases between. CDR3 loop: CATSGGSGANTGELFF. CDR3 sequence (DNA): TGTGCCACCAGTGGGGGGTCAGGGGCGAACACCGGGGAGCTGTTTTTT.

The V call is TRBV6-4, the J call TRBJ1-5; D ambiguous. This CDR3 has 17 amino acids. CDR1 and CDR2 from the germline V gene are MRHNA and SNTAGT. Trimming stripped 8 bases from V and 0 bases from J, with 20 bases between. CDR3 coding DNA: TGTGCCAGCCCACCCCAGTCCTGTAGCCTTAGCAATCAGCCCCAGCATTTT. Its protein is CASPPQSCSLSNQPQHF.

This chain connects TRBV6-6 to TRBJ1-1; D remains ambiguous. The CDR3 has 15 amino acids. Looked up from germline, CDR1 is MNHNY and CDR2 is SVGAGI (reference sequence). V was trimmed by 2 bases and J by 2 bases, leaving 12 bases between them. CDR3 in DNA: TGTGCCAGCAGTTACCCAAGTCGGGCCAACACTGAAGCTTTCTTT. Amino acid sequence: CASSYPSRANTEAFF.

V is TRBV20-1 and J is TRBJ2-7, with D tentatively TRBD1 or TRBD2 (6 bases each). V was shortened by 3 bases and J by 5 bases, with 11 bases between the two germline ends. The CDR3 is made up of 12 amino acids. Germline V CDR1 and CDR2: DFQATT, SNEGSKA (reference sequence). In DNA form, the CDR3 reads TGCAGTGCTAGTTGGGGGGCCGACGAGCAGTACTTC. Its translation is CSASWGADEQYF.

This chain joins TRBV30 and TRBJ1-2; no definite D call. With 0 bases removed from V and 2 bases from J, the gap between germline ends came to 7 bases. The CDR3 length is 13 residues. CDR1 is GTSNPN, CDR2 SVGIG, per germline (reference sequence). CDR3 nucleotide sequence: TGTGCCTGGAGTGTAGAAGGGAACTATGGCTACACCTTC. Its translation: CAWSVEGNYGYTF.

The gene calls are TRBV5-1 and TRBJ2-5, with TRBD1 as a possible D gene (5 bases). With 0 bases removed from V and 5 bases from J, the gap between germline ends came to 14 bases. The CDR3 is 15 residues long. The germline V gene has CDR1 SGHRS and CDR2 YFSETQ. CDR3 residues: CASSLGGTFSETQYF. CDR3 bases: TGCGCCAGCAGCTTGGGGGGCACGTTCTCCGAGACCCAGTACTTC.

The chain carries TRBV10-3 and TRBJ1-1, with 7 bases fitting TRBD1. V shed 4 bases, J shed 4 bases, and the junction held 18 bases outside the gene matches. From germline, CDR1 is ENHRY and CDR2 SYGVKD. The CDR3 length is 18 residues. CDR3: CAISGRGQSPDRGTEAFF. CDR3 DNA: TGTGCCATCAGTGGTCGGGGACAGAGCCCAGATAGAGGCACTGAAGCTTTCTTT.

The V and J genes are TRBV4-2 and TRBJ1-1; perhaps TRBD1 as D (6 bases). This CDR3 is 15 amino acids long. CDR1 LGHNA and CDR2 YNFKEQ come from the germline V gene. Trimming took off 0 bases at V and 0 bases at J, with 8 bases between the two ends. CDR3 sequence reads: CASSQEGTLNTEAFF. The CDR3 bases are TGTGCCAGCAGCCAAGAAGGGACACTGAACACTGAAGCTTTCTTT.

The genes are TRBV30 and TRBJ2-2; TRBD2 agrees at 13 bases. CDR1 GTSNPN and CDR2 SVGIG come from the germline V gene (reference sequence). This CDR3 is built from 21 residues. V lost 6 bases and J lost 1; bases outside the gene matches: 20. Written as DNA, the CDR3 is TGTGCCTGTCAGCTCTGGGACCCCAAGGGACTAGCGGGGATGAACACCGGGGAGCTGTTTTTT. It codes for CACQLWDPKGLAGMNTGELFF.

The rearrangement joins TRBV28 to TRBJ1-5, with D maybe TRBD1 (6 bases). CDR1 and CDR2 from the germline V gene are MDHEN and SYDVKM. The CDR3 contains 15 residues. V was pared by 3 bases and J by 2 bases, with 11 bases between. The CDR3: CASSLGAGGNQPQHF. CDR3 bases: TGTGCCAGCAGTTTGGGGGCAGGGGGCAATCAGCCCCAGCATTTT.

J is TRBJ1-6 and V is TRBV5-1; the D gene is possibly TRBD1 (5 bases). V lost 2 bases and J 8 bases, leaving 5 bases between the germline ends. The CDR3 consists of 12 residues. Per the germline V gene, CDR1 is SGHRS and CDR2 is YFSETQ. In nucleotides, the CDR3 is TGCGCCAGCAGCTTAGGGGATTCACCCCTCCACTTT. Protein: CASSLGDSPLHF.

V usage is TRBV19 and J usage is TRBJ1-2; TRBD1 agrees at 7 bases. Germline V gives CDR1 LNHDA, CDR2 SQIVND (reference sequence). The length of the CDR3 is 15 residues. The V segment lost 3 bases and the J segment 5 bases; nucleotides outside the gene matches: 9. This CDR3 reads CASSIGAGTAYGYTF. In DNA, the CDR3 is TGTGCCAGTAGTATCGGGGCCGGGACAGCATATGGCTACACCTTC.

The rearrangement uses TRBV9 and TRBJ1-2, with D perhaps TRBD1 (6 bases). The germline gives CDR1 SGDLS, CDR2 YYNGEE. Trimming stripped 3 bases from V and 8 bases from J, with 17 bases between. CDR3 length: 14 residues. CDR3 sequence: CASSDPRGGGGYTF. The CDR3 DNA reads TGTGCCAGCAGCGACCCCCGGGGGGGCGGGGGCTACACCTTC.

This clone was observed a handful of times. The chain uses TRBV2 and TRBJ1-2; perhaps TRBD1 as D (5 bases). CDR3 length: 14 residues. Per germline, CDR1 SNHLY and CDR2 FYNNEI. V was cut by 2 bases and J by 4 bases, with 11 bases left in between. CDR3 loop: CASSERGVGYGYTF. The CDR3 region has the DNA TGTGCCAGCAGTGAACGAGGGGTTGGCTATGGCTACACCTTC.

The chain carries TRBV6-5 and TRBJ2-7; D unresolved. Trimming left V 6 bases short and J 3 bases short, with 3 bases between. Germline assignment: CDR1 MNHEY and CDR2 SVGAGI. CDR3 length: 10 residues. Here the CDR3 reads CASSDYEQYF. The CDR3 region has the DNA TGTGCCAGCAGCGACTACGAGCAGTACTTC.

The V gene is TRBV19, the J gene TRBJ1-1; D is ambiguous. The CDR3 contains 12 residues. Between the trimmed V and J ends, which lost 8 bases and 6 bases, there was a span of 13 bases. The germline CDR1 and CDR2 sequences are LNHDA and SQIVND (reference sequence). The CDR3 here is CASGPSPPEAFF. The CDR3 coding sequence is TGTGCCAGTGGTCCTTCCCCCCCTGAAGCTTTCTTT. Full variable domain (rest looked up from reference TRBV19 and TRBJ1-1): DGGITQSPKYLFRKEGQNVTLSCEQNLNHDAMYWYRQDPGQGLRLIYYSQIVNDFQKGDIAEGYSVSREKKESFPLTVTSAQKNPTAFYLCASGPSPPEAFFGQGTRLTVV.

The CDR3 reads CSVEARSGEKLFF. CDR3 in DNA: TGCAGCGTTGAAGCCCGATCCGGAGAAAAACTGTTTTTT. The chain has TRBV29-1 and TRBJ1-4; D not resolved. V lost 1 base and J lost 8, with 11 bases in between. Germline V gene data show CDR1 as SQVTM and CDR2 as ANQGSEA. This CDR3 contains 13 residues.

The rearrangement uses TRBV13 and TRBJ2-7; weak D call: TRBD2 (5 bases). The CDR3 spans 13 residues. The germline V and J ends were trimmed by 5 bases and 2 bases, with 10 bases remaining between them. CDR1 is PRHDT and CDR2 is FYEKMQ in the germline V gene (reference sequence). Written as DNA, the CDR3 is TGTGCCAGCAGCCCCCGGAGGACCTACGAGCAGTACTTC. Protein sequence: CASSPRRTYEQYF.

This clone has more than one count but fewer than ten. The V and J genes are TRBV6-2 or TRBV6-3 and TRBJ1-1; no definite D call. The V end lost 2 bases, the J end lost 6 bases, and 7 bases lay between the germline ends. The CDR3 loop spans 12 amino acids. Germline-derived CDR1 and CDR2 are MNHEY and SVGEGT. CDR3 coding DNA: TGTGCCAGCAGTTACGTATCGGCTGAAGCTTTCTTT. As protein: CASSYVSAEAFF.

The chain links TRBV6-4 to TRBJ1-2; D is uncertain. Germline loops: CDR1 MRHNA, CDR2 SNTAGT. Trimming removed 3 bases from V and 7 bases from J, with 12 bases in between. The CDR3 has 13 amino acids. The CDR3 spells CASSDQAVGGYTF. As DNA, the CDR3 is TGTGCCAGCAGTGATCAGGCGGTGGGTGGCTACACCTTC.

CDR3 residues: CASSPGTSEITDTQYF. CDR3 bases: TGTGCCAGCAGTCCCGGGACTAGCGAGATCACAGATACGCAGTATTTT. The chain links TRBV7-2 to TRBJ2-3; 10 bases fit TRBD2. Trimming removed 6 bases from V and 2 bases from J; junction bases left unmatched: 8. Germline V gene lookup returns CDR1 SGHTA and CDR2 FQGNSA. CDR3 size: 16 residues.

This clone was observed once. The chain has TRBV5-1 and TRBJ1-1, with D hard to call. The germline V gene encodes CDR1 SGHRS and CDR2 YFSETQ. The CDR3 is 14 residues long. V dropped 4 bases and J dropped 6 bases, with 16 bases sitting between them. The CDR3 nucleotides are TGCGCCAGCAGCCAGCACAGCTCCACGGCTGAAGCTTTCTTT. Its translation is CASSQHSSTAEAFF.

The rearrangement joins TRBV6-1 to TRBJ2-7, with D possibly matching TRBD2 (5 bases). The CDR3 sequence is 16 residues long. Per germline, CDR1 MNHNS and CDR2 SASEGT. Trimming cost V 4 bases and J 2 bases, with 18 bases left between them. The CDR3: CASSAEFREGTYEQYF. For the CDR3, the DNA is TGTGCCAGCAGTGCCGAGTTCCGCGAGGGAACCTACGAGCAGTACTTC.

The chain carries TRBV6-5 and TRBJ1-1; D uncertain. The V gene lost 5 bases and the J gene lost 4 bases, with 11 bases spanning the gap. Germline V CDR1 and CDR2: MNHEY, SVGAGI. This CDR3 has 13 residues. For the CDR3, the DNA is TGTGCCAGCAGTCTCGGACGGCTCACTGAAGCTTTCTTT. Encoded protein: CASSLGRLTEAFF.